This T cell receptor beta chain was identified during a study of T cells after yellow fever vaccination. The overall study: It was SMART-Seq v4 Ultra Low Input that prepared the fractions with low cell numbers. General study points: Boosting was followed by the reappearance of most primary-vaccination clones (around 95% CD4, about 89% CD8). The secondary T-cell response peaked on day 5, not day 15, but was weaker.

This clonotype appeared many times. Its antigen remains unidentified. Template-switching 5'RACE yielded the TCR cDNA; a universal primer site and UMIs were added in the process. Via MiXCR, TCRdb re-called the 5' RACE reads, giving one row per CDR3 protein. The sample yields about 240,000 distinct CDR3 sequences, about 3.9% seen once. V dropped 0 bases and J dropped 8 bases, with 12 bases sitting between them. CDR1 is SGHRS and CDR2 is YFSETQ in the germline V gene. The CDR3 is 15 residues long. This rearrangement joins TRBV5-1 to TRBJ1-6; D unresolved. The sequence came from a man between 18 and 35 years old who received the YFV17D yellow fever vaccine. Sample: PBMCs, taken 15 days after the yellow fever booster vaccination. CDR3 DNA sequence: TGCGCCAGCAGCTTGGCGGGGTTGAGGTATTCACCCCTCCACTTT. This gives the protein CASSLAGLRYSPLHF. Combining the CDR3 with reference TRBV5-1 and TRBJ1-6 gives the whole variable domain KAGVTQTPRYLIKTRGQQVTLSCSPISGHRSVSWYQQTPGQGLQFLFEYFSETQRNKGNFPGRFSGRQFSNSRSEMNVSTLELGDSALYLCASSLAGLRYSPLHFGNGTRLTVT.